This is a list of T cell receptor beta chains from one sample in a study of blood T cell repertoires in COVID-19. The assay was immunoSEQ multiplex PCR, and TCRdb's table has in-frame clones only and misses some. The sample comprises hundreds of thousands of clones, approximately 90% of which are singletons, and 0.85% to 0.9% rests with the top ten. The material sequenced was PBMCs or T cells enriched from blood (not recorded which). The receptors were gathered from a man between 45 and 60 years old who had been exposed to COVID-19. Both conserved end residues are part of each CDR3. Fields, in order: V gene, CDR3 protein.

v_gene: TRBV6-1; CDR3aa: CASSDMGTGVTEAFF
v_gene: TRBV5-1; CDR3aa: CASSPRGDNAEAFF
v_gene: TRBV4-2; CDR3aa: CASSQGPGSFNEQFF
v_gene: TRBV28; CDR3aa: CASSSPLTTGFDSRTQYF
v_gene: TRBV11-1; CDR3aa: CASSLMSGDTQYF
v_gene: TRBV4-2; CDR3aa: CASSQDFRANEQFF
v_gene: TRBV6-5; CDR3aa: CASTGDRGYYNEQFF
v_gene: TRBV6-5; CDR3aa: CASSYDRNYGYTF
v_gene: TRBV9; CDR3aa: CASSPDPGQGEKLFF
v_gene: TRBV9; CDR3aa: CASAGLATSTDTQYF
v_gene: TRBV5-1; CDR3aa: CASSPPLAGGAETQYF
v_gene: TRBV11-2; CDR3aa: CASSLVGGQGTEAFF
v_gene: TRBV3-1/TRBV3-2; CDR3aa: CASSQVSQGSYGYTF
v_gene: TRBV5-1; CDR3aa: CASSLGFGGLVELFF
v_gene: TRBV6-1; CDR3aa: CASSEILGSYNSPLHF
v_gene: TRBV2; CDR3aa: CASSTEGRNSPLHF
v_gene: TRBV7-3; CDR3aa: CASSLTSGTGRNEQFF
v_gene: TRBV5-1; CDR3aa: CASSLGAGGGDEQFF
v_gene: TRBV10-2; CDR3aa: CASSRDYGYTF
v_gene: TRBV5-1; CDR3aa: CASSLVQGSGELFF
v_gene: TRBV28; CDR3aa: CASSLRGVRYSNQPQHF
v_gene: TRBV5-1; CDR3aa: CASSLEGQGTDTQYF
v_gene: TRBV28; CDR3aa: CASSWTGGETQYF
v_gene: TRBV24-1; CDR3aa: CATSDPPGQGIGELFF
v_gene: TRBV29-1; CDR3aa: CSVESGGLGYTF
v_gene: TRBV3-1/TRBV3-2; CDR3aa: CASSQRGQPQHF
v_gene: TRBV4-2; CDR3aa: CASSPGTGNNQPQHF
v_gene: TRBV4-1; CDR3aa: CASSQVGLAGVETQYF
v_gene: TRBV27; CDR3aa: CASSWAGGEETQYF